Listed below are T cell receptor delta chains from one sample, sequenced in a study of fetal and pediatric gammadelta thymocytes. TCRdb reran clone calling via CATT on the reads. The profile shows about 730 delta-chain clones, roughly 19% of them singletons. Sequencing used non-Vgamma9Vdelta2 gamma-delta T cells from the thymus. These TCRs come from a human fetus. CDR3s include the opening cysteine and the closing phenylalanine or tryptophan. A D gene is named only where the DNA matches it firmly. Where a row states a size, it is once, few, many or the class of an expanded clone; other rows omit it.

d_gene | abundance | j_gene | v_gene | CDR3aa | CDR3nt
. | large | TRDJ3 | TRDV2 | CACDTHGALHSWDTRQMFF | TGTGCCTGTGACACTCACGGGGCCCTCCATTCCTGGGACACCCGACAGATGTTTTTC
TRDD3 | large | TRDJ3 | TRDV1 | CALGEGVWGSSWDTRQMFF | TGTGCTCTTGGGGAAGGAGTCTGGGGGAGCTCCTGGGACACCCGACAGATGTTTTTC
TRDD3 | large | TRDJ3 | TRDV2 | CACDTVLGGFSWDTRQMFF | TGTGCCTGTGACACCGTACTGGGGGGCTTCTCCTGGGACACCCGACAGATGTTTTTC
TRDD3 | large | TRDJ2 | TRDV1 | CALGEFLLGDTLTAQLFF | TGTGCTCTTGGGGAATTCCTACTGGGGGATACTTTGACAGCACAACTCTTCTTT
TRDD3 | medium-sized | TRDJ2 | TRDV1 | CALGENWGIRPLTAQLFF | TGTGCTCTTGGGGAAAACTGGGGGATACGACCTTTGACAGCACAACTCTTCTTT
TRDD3 | . | TRDJ2 | TRDV2 | CACDRGDMTAQLFF | TGTGCCTGTGACAGGGGGGATATGACAGCACAACTCTTCTTT
. | large | TRDJ1 | TRDV3 | CAFSWRTDKLIF | TGTGCCTTTAGTTGGAGGACCGATAAACTCATCTTT
TRDD3 | large | TRDJ3 | TRDV2 | CACDTGGYAWDTRQMFF | TGTGCCTGTGACACTGGGGGATACGCCTGGGACACCCGACAGATGTTTTTC
. | medium-sized | TRDJ2 | TRDV1 | CALGETLLLLTAQLFF | TGTGCTCTTGGGGAAACCCTACTTCTTTTGACAGCACAACTCTTCTTT
TRDD3 | large | TRDJ3 | TRAV29/DV5 | CAASWGSSWDTRQMFF | TGTGCAGCAAGCTGGGGGAGCTCCTGGGACACCCGACAGATGTTTTTC
. | large | TRDJ1 | TRDV1 | CALGERTDKLIF | TGTGCTCTTGGGGAACGCACCGATAAACTCATCTTT
TRDD3 | few | TRDJ1 | TRDV2 | CACDRYWGPYTDKLIF | TGTGCCTGTGACAGATACTGGGGGCCATACACCGATAAACTCATCTTT
TRDD3 | large | TRDJ3 | TRDV2 | CACELGDPSSWDTRQMFF | TGTGCCTGTGAACTGGGGGATCCGAGCTCCTGGGACACCCGACAGATGTTTTTC
TRDD3 | medium-sized | TRDJ3 | TRDV1 | CALGEGGYAWDTRQMFF | TGTGCTCTTGGGGAAGGGGGATACGCCTGGGACACCCGACAGATGTTTTTC
TRDD3 | large | TRDJ3 | TRDV1 | CALGELGYVNSWDTRQMFF | TGTGCTCTTGGGGAATTGGGATACGTAAACTCCTGGGACACCCGACAGATGTTTTTC